The entry below gives a single T cell receptor (beta chain) sequence along with its context. The antigen is undetermined. This specimen comes from a study of cytomegalovirus exposure and HLA in healthy donors. Study conclusions and caveats: In vitro experiments confirmed that three CMV-associated chains were specific for CMV antigens. A later analysis revealed that TCR association rates differed between HLA loci, peaking at DRB1 and bottoming out at HLA-C.

The CDR3 has 14 residues. Germline V gives CDR1 LNHDA, CDR2 SQIVND (reference sequence). The V end lost 3 bases, the J end lost 0 bases, and 6 bases lay between the germline ends. The PCR made use of 60 Vbeta and 13 Jbeta primers. Sequencing was performed with immunoSEQ multiplex PCR; in TCRdb, only in-frame clones are kept and a portion is missing. The profile shows about 180,000 clones, over 70% of them singletons. Sequencing was performed on PBMCs. The sequence came from a woman aged 60 to 75 in good health and CMV-seropositive. This rearrangement joins TRBV19 to TRBJ1-3; no definite D call. The CDR3 bases are TGTGCCAGTAGTATCGAGGGCTCTGGAAACACCATATATTTT. Its translation: CASSIEGSGNTIYF.